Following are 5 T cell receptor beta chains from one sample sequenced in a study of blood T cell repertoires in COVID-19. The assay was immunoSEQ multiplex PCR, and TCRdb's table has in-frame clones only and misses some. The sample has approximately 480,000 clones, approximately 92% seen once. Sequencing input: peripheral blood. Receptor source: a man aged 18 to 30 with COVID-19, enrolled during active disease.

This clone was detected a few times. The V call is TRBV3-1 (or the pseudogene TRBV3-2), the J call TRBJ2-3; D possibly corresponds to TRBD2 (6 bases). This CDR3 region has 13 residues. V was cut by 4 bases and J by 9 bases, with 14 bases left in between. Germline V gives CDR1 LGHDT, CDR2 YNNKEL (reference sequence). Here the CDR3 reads CASSPLGRGTQYF. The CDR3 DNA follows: TGTGCCAGCAGCCCGCTAGGACGGGGGACGCAGTATTTT.

The CDR3: CASGPWTGRDEKLFF. The CDR3 DNA is TGCGCCAGCGGCCCCTGGACGGGAAGAGATGAAAAACTGTTTTTT. The chain couples TRBV4-1 to TRBJ1-4; unclear D gene. The germline V gene has CDR1 MGHRA and CDR2 YSYEKL. CDR3 length: 15 residues. Trimming took off 8 bases at V and 6 bases at J, with 19 bases between the two ends.

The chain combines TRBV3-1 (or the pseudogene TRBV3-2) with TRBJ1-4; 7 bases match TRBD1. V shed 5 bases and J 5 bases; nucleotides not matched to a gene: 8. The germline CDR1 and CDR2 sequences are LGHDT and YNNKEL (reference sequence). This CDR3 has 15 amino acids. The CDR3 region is CASSTTGANNEKLFF. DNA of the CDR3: TGTGCCAGCAGCACAACAGGGGCTAACAATGAAAAACTGTTTTTT.

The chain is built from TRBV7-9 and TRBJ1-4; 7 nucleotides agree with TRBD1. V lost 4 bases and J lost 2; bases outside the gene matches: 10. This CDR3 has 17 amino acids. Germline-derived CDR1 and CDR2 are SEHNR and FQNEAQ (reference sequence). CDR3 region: CASSSHQQGTTNEKLFF. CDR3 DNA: TGTGCCAGCAGCTCCCATCAACAGGGGACGACTAATGAAAAACTGTTTTTT.

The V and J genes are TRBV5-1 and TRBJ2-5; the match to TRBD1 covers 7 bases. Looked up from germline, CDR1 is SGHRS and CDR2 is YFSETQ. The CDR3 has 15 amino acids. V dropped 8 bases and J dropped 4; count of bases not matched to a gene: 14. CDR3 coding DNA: TGCGCCAGTTCACGATTACAGGGGAGTGGAGAGACCCAGTACTTC. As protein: CASSRLQGSGETQYF.